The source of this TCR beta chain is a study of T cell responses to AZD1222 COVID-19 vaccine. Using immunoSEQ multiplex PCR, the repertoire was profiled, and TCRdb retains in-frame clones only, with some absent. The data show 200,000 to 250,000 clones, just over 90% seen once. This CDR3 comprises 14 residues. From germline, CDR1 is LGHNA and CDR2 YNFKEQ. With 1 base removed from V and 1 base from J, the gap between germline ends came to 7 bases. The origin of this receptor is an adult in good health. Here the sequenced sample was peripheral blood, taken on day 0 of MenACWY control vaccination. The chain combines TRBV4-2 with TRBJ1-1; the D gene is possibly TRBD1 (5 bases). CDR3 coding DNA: TGTGCCAGCAGCCAAGGGGGGGGGAACACTGAAGCTTTCTTT. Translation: CASSQGGGNTEAFF.